In its sample, the clone carrying this T cell receptor (beta chain) was seen once. Measured with immunoSEQ multiplex PCR; TCRdb has only the in-frame clones, and not every one. The data show fewer than 350,000 clones, 90% seen once. Patients of the Seattle cohort, enrolled during active infection, were followed longitudinally. This sample stems from a study of blood T cell repertoires in COVID-19. Study as a whole: Some COVID-19 samples were acute and others convalescent; all came from the United States, Italy and Spain. PBMCs, B-cell-depleted T cells, or T cells were the source of the cDNA or gDNA that made up the material.

This clonotype originated in a woman aged 25 to 39 with COVID-19, enrolled during active disease. The sample comprised peripheral blood.

The CDR3: CASSFDSGGFYEQYF. In DNA, the CDR3 is TGTGCCAGTAGTTTTGATTCAGGAGGGTTCTACGAGCAGTACTTC. The chain joins TRBV19 to TRBJ2-7, with a tentative D call TRBD2 (6 bases). Germline V gene sequence: CDR1 LNHDA, CDR2 SQIVND (reference sequence). The CDR3 runs 15 residues. Trimming removed 5 bases at V and 3 bases at J, with 17 bases between.